This is a list of T cell receptor beta chains from one sample in a study of blood T cell repertoires in COVID-19. Repertoires were generated with immunoSEQ multiplex PCR, while TCRdb's copy carries only in-frame clones and drops some. The table lists 36,000 or so clones, around nine tenths of them singletons. The sequenced sample consisted of peripheral blood. Receptor source: a woman in her sixties or seventies with active COVID-19. Each CDR3 is given with its conserved first and last residue. The D gene is left open where the match is weak. Size tells how often a clone was seen (once, few, many) or the class of an expanded clone, and some rows leave it out.

J gene,V gene,CDR3 length,clone size,D gene,CDR3 DNA,CDR3 protein
TRBJ2-5,TRBV4-1,16,NA,NA,TGCGCCAGCAGCCAGGTCAGGGCTCCGCTATTAGGGACCCAGTACTTC,CASSQVRAPLLGTQYF
TRBJ2-5,TRBV4-2,14,NA,TRBD1,TGTGCCAGCAGCCAAGTCGGACAGGGGGAGACCCAGTACTTC,CASSQVGQGETQYF
TRBJ2-7,TRBV5-6,13,NA,NA,TGTGCCAGCAGCCAGCCGGACAGATACGAGCAGTACTTC,CASSQPDRYEQYF
TRBJ2-5,TRBV7-3,15,NA,NA,TGTGCCAGCAGCTTAACCTCCGGCCTAGGCGAGACCCAGTACTTC,CASSLTSGLGETQYF
TRBJ1-1,TRBV30,12,NA,NA,TGTGCCTGGACGGGGGGCAACACTGAAGCTTTCTTT,CAWTGGNTEAFF
TRBJ2-1,TRBV18,15,NA,NA,TGTGCCAGCTCACCACTTGCGAGCTCCTACAATGAGCAGTTCTTC,CASSPLASSYNEQFF
TRBJ1-2,TRBV9,15,NA,TRBD1,TGTGCCAGCAGCGGTGACAGGGGCGCCAGGTATGGCTACACCTTC,CASSGDRGARYGYTF
TRBJ1-3,TRBV19,15,NA,NA,TGTGCCAGTAGTAGTACCCAGGGTCCTGGAAACACCATATATTTT,CASSSTQGPGNTIYF
TRBJ2-7,TRBV6-2/TRBV6-3,15,once,TRBD2,TGTGCCAGCAGTTACAATGCCGGGGGGACCTACGAGCAGTACTTC,CASSYNAGGTYEQYF
TRBJ1-2,TRBV18,15,NA,NA,TGTGCCAGCTCACCACCCAGTACCACTAACTATGGCTACACCTTC,CASSPPSTTNYGYTF
TRBJ1-2,TRBV14,14,once,TRBD1,TGTGCCAGCAGCCAAGCGGGACAGGGGGTTGGCTACACCTTC,CASSQAGQGVGYTF
TRBJ1-1,TRBV4-1,15,few,NA,TGCGCCAGCAGCCAGGGCGCAGGGACTATCACTGAAGCTTTCTTT,CASSQGAGTITEAFF
TRBJ2-1,TRBV6-4,13,NA,TRBD1,TGTGCCAGCGGGGGACAGGGGGTCGATGAGCAGTTCTTC,CASGGQGVDEQFF
TRBJ2-7,TRBV12-3/TRBV12-4,12,NA,NA,TGTGCCAGCAGCACAACAGCCTACGAGCAGTACTTC,CASSTTAYEQYF
TRBJ1-1,TRBV5-5,14,NA,TRBD1,TGTGCCAGCAGCTCCCAAGGACAGGGGGCGCAGGCTTTCTTT,CASSSQGQGAQAFF
TRBJ2-5,TRBV9,19,once,TRBD2,TGTGCCAGCAGCTTTCCCGTCGGTAGCGGGGGGGAATTCCAAGAGACCCAGTACTTC,CASSFPVGSGGEFQETQYF
TRBJ1-6,TRBV11-3,11,NA,NA,TGTGCCAGCAGCTCTAGAGGTCCCCTCCACTTT,CASSSRGPLHF
TRBJ2-3,TRBV5-1,15,NA,TRBD2,TGCGCCAGCAGCTTACTAGCGGGGGGGCCAGATACGCAGTATTTT,CASSLLAGGPDTQYF
TRBJ2-1,TRBV9,13,NA,NA,TGTGCCAGCAGCCCCGGGCCGGGGGATGAGCAGTTCTTC,CASSPGPGDEQFF
TRBJ2-1,TRBV28,14,NA,TRBD2,TGTGCCAGCAGTCGTCGGACTAGCGGGGGGAAGCAGTTCTTC,CASSRRTSGGKQFF
TRBJ1-5,TRBV10-1,13,NA,NA,TGCGCCAGCAGTGGGGCAATCAATCAGCCCCAGCATTTT,CASSGAINQPQHF
TRBJ2-1,TRBV11-3,13,NA,NA,TGTGCCAGCAGCTTGGGTAGAGCGAGTGAGCAGTTCTTC,CASSLGRASEQFF
TRBJ1-1,TRBV28,12,NA,TRBD1,TGTGCCAGCAGTTTTCAGGGGGCGAAAACTTTCTTT,CASSFQGAKTFF